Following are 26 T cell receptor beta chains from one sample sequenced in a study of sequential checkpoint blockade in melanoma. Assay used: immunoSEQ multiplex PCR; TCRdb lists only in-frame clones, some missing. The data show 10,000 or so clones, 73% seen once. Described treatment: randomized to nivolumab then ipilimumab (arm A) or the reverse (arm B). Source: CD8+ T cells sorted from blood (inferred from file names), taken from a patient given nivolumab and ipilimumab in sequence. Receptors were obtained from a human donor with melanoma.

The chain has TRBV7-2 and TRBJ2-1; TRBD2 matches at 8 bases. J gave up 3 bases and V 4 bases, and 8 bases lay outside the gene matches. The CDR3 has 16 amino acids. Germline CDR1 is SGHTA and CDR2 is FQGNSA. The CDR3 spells CASSSLLAALYNEQFF. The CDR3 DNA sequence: TGTGCCAGCAGCTCCCTACTAGCGGCACTCTACAATGAGCAGTTCTTC.

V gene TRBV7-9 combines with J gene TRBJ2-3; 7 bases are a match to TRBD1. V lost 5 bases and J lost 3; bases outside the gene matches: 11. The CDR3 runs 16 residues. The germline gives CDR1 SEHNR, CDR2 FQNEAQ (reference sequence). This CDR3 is CASSRQGPTETDTQYF. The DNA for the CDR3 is TGTGCCAGCAGCCGACAGGGACCTACGGAGACAGATACGCAGTATTTT.

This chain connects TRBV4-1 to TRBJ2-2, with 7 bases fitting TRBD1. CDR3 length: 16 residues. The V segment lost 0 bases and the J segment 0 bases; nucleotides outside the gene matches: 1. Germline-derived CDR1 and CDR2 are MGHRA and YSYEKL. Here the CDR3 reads CASSQEGTANTGELFF. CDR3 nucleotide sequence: TGCGCCAGCAGCCAAGAGGGGACAGCGAACACCGGGGAGCTGTTTTTT.

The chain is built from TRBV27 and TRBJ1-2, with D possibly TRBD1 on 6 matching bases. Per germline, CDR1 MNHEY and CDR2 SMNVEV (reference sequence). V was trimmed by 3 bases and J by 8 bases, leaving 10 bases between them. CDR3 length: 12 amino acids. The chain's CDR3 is CASSFSGEGYTF. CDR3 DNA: TGTGCCAGCAGTTTCTCAGGGGAGGGCTACACCTTC.

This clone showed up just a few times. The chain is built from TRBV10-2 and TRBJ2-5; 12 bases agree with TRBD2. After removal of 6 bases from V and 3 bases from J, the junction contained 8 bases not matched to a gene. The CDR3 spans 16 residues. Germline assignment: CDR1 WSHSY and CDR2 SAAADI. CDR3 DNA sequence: TGCGCCAGCAGACTGAGGGCTAGCGGGGGGGAAGAGACCCAGTACTTC. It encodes CASRLRASGGEETQYF.

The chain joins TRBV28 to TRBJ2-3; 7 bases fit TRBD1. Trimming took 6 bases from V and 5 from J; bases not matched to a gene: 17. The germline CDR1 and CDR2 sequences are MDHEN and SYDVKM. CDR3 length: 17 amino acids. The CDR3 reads CASSHRKLTGTQDTQYF. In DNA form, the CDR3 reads TGTGCCAGCAGCCATCGAAAATTGACAGGGACCCAAGATACGCAGTATTTT.

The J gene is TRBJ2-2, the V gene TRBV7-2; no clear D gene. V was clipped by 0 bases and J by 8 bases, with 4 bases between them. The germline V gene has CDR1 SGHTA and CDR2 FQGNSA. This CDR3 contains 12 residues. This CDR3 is CASSLARGELFF. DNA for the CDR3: TGTGCCAGCAGCTTAGCGAGGGGGGAGCTGTTTTTT. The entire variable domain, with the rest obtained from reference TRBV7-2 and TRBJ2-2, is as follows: GAGVSQSPSNKVTEKGKDVELRCDPISGHTALYWYRQSLGQGLEFLIYFQGNSAPDKSGLPSDRFSAERTGGSVSTLTIQRTQQEDSAVYLCASSLARGELFFGEGSRLTVL.

The CDR3 DNA reads TGCGCCAGCAGCCAAGGCCGGTGGGAGACCCAGTACTTC. Protein sequence: CASSQGRWETQYF. The genes are TRBV4-1 and TRBJ2-5; no firm D call. V lost 1 base and J lost 5, with 8 bases in between. This CDR3 region has 13 residues. CDR1 and CDR2 (germline): MGHRA, YSYEKL.

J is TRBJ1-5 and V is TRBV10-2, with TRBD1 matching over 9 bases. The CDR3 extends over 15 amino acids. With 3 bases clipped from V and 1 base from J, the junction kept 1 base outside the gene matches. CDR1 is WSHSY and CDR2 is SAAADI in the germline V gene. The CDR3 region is CASSDGQGSNQPQHF. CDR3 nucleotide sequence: TGCGCCAGCAGTGATGGACAGGGGAGCAATCAGCCCCAGCATTTT.

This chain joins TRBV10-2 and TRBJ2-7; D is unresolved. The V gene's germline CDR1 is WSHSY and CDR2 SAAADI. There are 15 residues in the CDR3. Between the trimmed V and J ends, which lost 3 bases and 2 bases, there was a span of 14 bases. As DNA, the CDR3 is TGCGCCAGCAGTGAATCGCAGGTCACCCCCTACGAGCAGTACGTC. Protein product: CASSESQVTPYEQYV.

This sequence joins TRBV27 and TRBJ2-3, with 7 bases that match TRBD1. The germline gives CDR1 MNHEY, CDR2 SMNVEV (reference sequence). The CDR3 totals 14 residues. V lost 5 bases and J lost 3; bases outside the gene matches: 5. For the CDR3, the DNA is TGTGCCAGCAGTACCTCACAGGGGACAGATACGCAGTATTTT. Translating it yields CASSTSQGTDTQYF.

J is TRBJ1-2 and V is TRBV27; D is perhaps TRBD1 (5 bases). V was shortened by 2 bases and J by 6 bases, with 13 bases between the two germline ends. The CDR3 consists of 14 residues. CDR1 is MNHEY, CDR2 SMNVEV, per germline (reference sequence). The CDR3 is CASSLTPWGDGYTF. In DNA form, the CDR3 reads TGTGCCAGCAGTTTAACCCCATGGGGCGATGGCTACACCTTC.

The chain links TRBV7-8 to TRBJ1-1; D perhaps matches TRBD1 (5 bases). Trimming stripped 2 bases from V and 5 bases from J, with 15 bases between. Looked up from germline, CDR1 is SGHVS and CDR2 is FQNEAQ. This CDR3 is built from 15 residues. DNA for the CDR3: TGTGCCAGCAGCTTATGGCAGGGTAAGAAAACTGAAGCTTTCTTT. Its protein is CASSLWQGKKTEAFF.

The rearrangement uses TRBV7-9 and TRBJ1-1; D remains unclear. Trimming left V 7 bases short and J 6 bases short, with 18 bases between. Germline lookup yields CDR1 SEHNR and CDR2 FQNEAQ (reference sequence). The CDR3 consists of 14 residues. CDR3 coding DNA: TGTGCCAGCACCTTTCAACGAGTTCGGGCTGAAGCTTTCTTT. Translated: CASTFQRVRAEAFF.

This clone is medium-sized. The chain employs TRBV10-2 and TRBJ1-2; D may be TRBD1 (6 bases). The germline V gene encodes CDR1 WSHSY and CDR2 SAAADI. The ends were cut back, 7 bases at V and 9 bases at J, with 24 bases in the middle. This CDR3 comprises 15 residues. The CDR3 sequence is CASMGSGDPASSYTF. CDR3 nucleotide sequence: TGCGCCAGCATGGGGTCAGGGGATCCGGCTAGTAGCTACACCTTC.

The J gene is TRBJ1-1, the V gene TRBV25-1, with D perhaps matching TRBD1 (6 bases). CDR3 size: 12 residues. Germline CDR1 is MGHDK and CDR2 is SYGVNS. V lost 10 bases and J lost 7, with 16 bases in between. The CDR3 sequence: CATEGGESEAFF. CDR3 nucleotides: TGTGCCACCGAAGGGGGGGAAAGTGAAGCTTTCTTT.

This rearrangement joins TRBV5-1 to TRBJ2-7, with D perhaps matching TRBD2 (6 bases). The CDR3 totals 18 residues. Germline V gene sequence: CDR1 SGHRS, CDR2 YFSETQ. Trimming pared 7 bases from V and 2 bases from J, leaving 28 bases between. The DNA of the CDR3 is TGCGCCAGCCGACCCGTGACCGCGGGGACCGGAGGAGCCTACGAGCAGTACTTC. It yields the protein CASRPVTAGTGGAYEQYF. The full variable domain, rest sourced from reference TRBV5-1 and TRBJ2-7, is KAGVTQTPRYLIKTRGQQVTLSCSPISGHRSVSWYQQTPGQGLQFLFEYFSETQRNKGNFPGRFSGRQFSNSRSEMNVSTLELGDSALYLCASRPVTAGTGGAYEQYFGPGTRLTVT.

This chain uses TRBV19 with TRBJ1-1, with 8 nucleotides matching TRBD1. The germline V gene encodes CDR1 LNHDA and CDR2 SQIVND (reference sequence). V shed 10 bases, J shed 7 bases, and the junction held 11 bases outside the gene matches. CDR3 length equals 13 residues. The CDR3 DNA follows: TGTGCCACCCCGGCAGGGGGCTCTGGTGAAGCTTTCTTT. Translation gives CATPAGGSGEAFF.

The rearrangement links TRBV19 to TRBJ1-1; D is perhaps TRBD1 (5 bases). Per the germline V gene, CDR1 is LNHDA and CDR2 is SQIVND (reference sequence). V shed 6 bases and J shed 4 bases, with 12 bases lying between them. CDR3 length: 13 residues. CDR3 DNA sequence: TGTGCCAGTAGCCTCGTACAGGCCACTGAAGCTTTCTTT. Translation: CASSLVQATEAFF. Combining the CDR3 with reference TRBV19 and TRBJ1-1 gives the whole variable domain DGGITQSPKYLFRKEGQNVTLSCEQNLNHDAMYWYRQDPGQGLRLIYYSQIVNDFQKGDIAEGYSVSREKKESFPLTVTSAQKNPTAFYLCASSLVQATEAFFGQGTRLTVV.

CDR3 region: CSALDSEAFF. The CDR3 DNA is TGCAGCGCCCTGGACTCTGAAGCTTTCTTT. The gene calls are TRBV29-1 and TRBJ1-1, with D unclear. CDR1 is SQVTM, CDR2 ANQGSEA, per germline. CDR3 length: 10 residues. V was pared by 7 bases and J by 6 bases, with 9 bases between. Filled out from reference TRBV29-1 and TRBJ1-1, the complete variable domain reads SAVISQKPSRDICQRGTSLTIQCQVDSQVTMMFWYRQQPGQSLTLIATANQGSEATYESGFVIDKFPISRPNLTFSTLTVSNMSPEDSSIYLCSALDSEAFFGQGTRLTVV.

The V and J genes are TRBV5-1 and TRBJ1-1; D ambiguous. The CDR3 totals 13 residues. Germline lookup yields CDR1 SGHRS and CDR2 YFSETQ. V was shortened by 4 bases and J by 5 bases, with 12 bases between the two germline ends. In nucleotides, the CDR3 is TGCGCCAGCAGCCCTTTCGGCGGTACTGAAGCTTTCTTT. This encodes CASSPFGGTEAFF.

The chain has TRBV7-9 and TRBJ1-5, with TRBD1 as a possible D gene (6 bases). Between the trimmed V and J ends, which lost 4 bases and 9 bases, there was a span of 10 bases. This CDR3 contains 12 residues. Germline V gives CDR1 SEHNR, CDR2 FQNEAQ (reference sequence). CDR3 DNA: TGTGCCAGCAGCTCCTTGGACAGGCCCCAGCATTTT. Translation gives CASSSLDRPQHF.

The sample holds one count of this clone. CDR3 nucleotides: TGCAGCGTTGCCGGCGGGGACTCTGGAAACACCATATATTTT. Translating it yields CSVAGGDSGNTIYF. This chain links TRBV29-1 with TRBJ1-3; D ambiguous. V lost 4 bases, J lost 0 bases, and 10 bases lay in between. The CDR3 is 14 amino acids. The germline V gene encodes CDR1 SQVTM and CDR2 ANQGSEA.

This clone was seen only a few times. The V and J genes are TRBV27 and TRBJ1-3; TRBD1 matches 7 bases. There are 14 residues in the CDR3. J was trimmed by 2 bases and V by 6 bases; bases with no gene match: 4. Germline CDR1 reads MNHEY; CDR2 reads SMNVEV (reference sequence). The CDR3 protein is CASRTQGAGNTIYF. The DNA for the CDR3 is TGTGCCAGCAGAACCCAGGGGGCTGGAAACACCATATATTTT.

DNA of the CDR3: TGTGCCTGGAGGGAACGAGACAGGGGCTCTGGGGCCAACGTCCTGACTTTC. Translating gives CAWRERDRGSGANVLTF. The gene calls are TRBV30 and TRBJ2-6; 8 nucleotides agree with TRBD1. CDR1 GTSNPN and CDR2 SVGIG come from the germline V gene (reference sequence). The V segment lost 3 bases and the J segment 0 bases; nucleotides outside the gene matches: 7. The CDR3 length is 17 residues.

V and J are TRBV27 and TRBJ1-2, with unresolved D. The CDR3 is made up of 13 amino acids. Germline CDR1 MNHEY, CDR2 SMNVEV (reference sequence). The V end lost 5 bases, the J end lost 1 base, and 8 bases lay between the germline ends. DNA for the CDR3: TGTGCCAGCAGTCCCCAGGATAACTATGGCTACACCTTC. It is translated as CASSPQDNYGYTF.